The T cell receptor beta chain under discussion was sequenced for a study of regulatory T cells in long-lasting Graves disease. CDR3 size: 13 residues. The V and J ends lost 3 bases and 8 bases respectively, with 13 bases between them. The germline V gene encodes CDR1 MDHEN and CDR2 SYDVKM. Sequencing libraries for TCR beta were prepared with iRepertoire HTBI primers and Arm-PCR of CDR3 regions. TCRdb independently ran MiXCR on the multiplex PCR reads; one entry per CDR3 protein. Seen here are about 360,000 distinct CDR3 sequences, 15% to 20% observed once, and the top ten hold 20%. Time point reported: newly diagnosed GD, antithyroid drugs for less than 3 months. PBMC-derived RNA was used for the TCR library. Patients hailed from an endocrinology department in Xi'an, China. Broader study findings: Graves' patients with persistent disease showed TCR diversity lower than patients newly diagnosed.

As regards this clonotype: As yet, its antigen is unknown.

This same sample was also taken into another study, of T cells in Graves' hyperthyroidism and ophthalmopathy. That study adds: Orbital computed tomography, thyroid ultrasound, serum thyroxine and TRAb, and clinical symptoms together informed the diagnoses. A set of HTBI primers served as the primers for a first-round RT-PCR of the TCR CDR3.

Sequencing used peripheral blood mononuclear cells (PBMCs), obtained at new diagnosis, from a patient treated with antithyroid drugs. The sequence came from a woman under 30 with Graves disease. The chain carries TRBV28 and TRBJ1-2, with D possibly being TRBD1 (6 bases). In DNA, the CDR3 is TGTGCCAGCAGTTTTACAGGGAGGGTAGGCTACACCTTC. This gives the protein CASSFTGRVGYTF.